These 2 T cell receptor beta chains share one sample of origin, sequenced in a study of OX40 agonist ivuxolimab in advanced cancers. Profiling relied on immunoSEQ multiplex PCR, and the TCRdb table lists in-frame clones only, not all of them. The sample holds about 90,000 clones, approximately 90% seen once. Specimen: CD4+ or CD8+ T cells sorted from blood, collected in a trial of the OX40 agonist ivuxolimab. These receptors were collected from an adult with an advanced solid tumor such as melanoma, head and neck, liver or kidney cancer.

This clone was counted only a few times. CDR3 DNA: TGCGCCAGCTCACGGGAGGGCTACACCTTC. It encodes CASSREGYTF. The gene calls are TRBV10-1 and TRBJ1-2; D not resolved. The CDR3 loop spans 10 amino acids. The germline V and J ends were trimmed by 8 bases and 8 bases, with 9 bases remaining between them. Germline lookup yields CDR1 WNHNN and CDR2 SYGVQD (reference sequence).

This clone has just one count. The same CDR3 can be traced to other DNA sequences in this sample. The V and J genes are TRBV2 and TRBJ2-5, with D perhaps assigned TRBD1 or TRBD2 (5 bases each). The CDR3 has 13 residues. Germline V gives CDR1 SNHLY, CDR2 FYNNEI. V dropped 8 bases and J dropped 5 bases, with 15 bases sitting between them. The CDR3 bases are TGTGCCAGCTCCGGGACCCGAGGGGAGACCCAGTACTTC. Translating gives CASSGTRGETQYF.